The present entry profiles one TCR beta chain with its context. The antigen is not known. Repertoires were generated with immunoSEQ multiplex PCR, while TCRdb's copy carries only in-frame clones and drops some. This sample yields 85,000 to 100,000 clones, of which about 90% are seen a single time; 0.5% to 0.6% belongs to the top ten. This CDR3 comprises 13 residues. CDR1 and CDR2 from the germline V gene are MGHRA and YSYEKL. V dropped 6 bases and J dropped 5 bases, with 11 bases sitting between them. These data belong to a study of a mutant IDH1 vaccine in newly diagnosed glioma. In the study overall: Treated patients had a mean age of 40.4 years and a roughly 62% male, 37.5% female split. Pretreatment consisted of radiotherapy, temozolomide, or both, with most receiving both.

The time point is: baseline, week 1 (first vaccination visit). This sample's treatment: pre-vaccination baseline after standard-of-care therapy. Each astrocytoma in the donors was new, WHO grade 3 or 4, IDH1-mutant and ATRX-lost. General study results and limits: Evidence of vaccine-induced immune responses was documented in 85% to 95% of patients.

This sample comprised PBMCs, obtained from a glioma patient treated with radiotherapy, temozolomide or both. The V and J genes are TRBV4-1 and TRBJ2-4, with D possibly being TRBD2 (5 bases). This receptor was identified in a woman aged 45-59 years with glioma. CDR3 residues: CASSLARENIQYF. The CDR3 bases are TGCGCCAGCAGTCTAGCTCGGGAAAACATTCAGTACTTC.